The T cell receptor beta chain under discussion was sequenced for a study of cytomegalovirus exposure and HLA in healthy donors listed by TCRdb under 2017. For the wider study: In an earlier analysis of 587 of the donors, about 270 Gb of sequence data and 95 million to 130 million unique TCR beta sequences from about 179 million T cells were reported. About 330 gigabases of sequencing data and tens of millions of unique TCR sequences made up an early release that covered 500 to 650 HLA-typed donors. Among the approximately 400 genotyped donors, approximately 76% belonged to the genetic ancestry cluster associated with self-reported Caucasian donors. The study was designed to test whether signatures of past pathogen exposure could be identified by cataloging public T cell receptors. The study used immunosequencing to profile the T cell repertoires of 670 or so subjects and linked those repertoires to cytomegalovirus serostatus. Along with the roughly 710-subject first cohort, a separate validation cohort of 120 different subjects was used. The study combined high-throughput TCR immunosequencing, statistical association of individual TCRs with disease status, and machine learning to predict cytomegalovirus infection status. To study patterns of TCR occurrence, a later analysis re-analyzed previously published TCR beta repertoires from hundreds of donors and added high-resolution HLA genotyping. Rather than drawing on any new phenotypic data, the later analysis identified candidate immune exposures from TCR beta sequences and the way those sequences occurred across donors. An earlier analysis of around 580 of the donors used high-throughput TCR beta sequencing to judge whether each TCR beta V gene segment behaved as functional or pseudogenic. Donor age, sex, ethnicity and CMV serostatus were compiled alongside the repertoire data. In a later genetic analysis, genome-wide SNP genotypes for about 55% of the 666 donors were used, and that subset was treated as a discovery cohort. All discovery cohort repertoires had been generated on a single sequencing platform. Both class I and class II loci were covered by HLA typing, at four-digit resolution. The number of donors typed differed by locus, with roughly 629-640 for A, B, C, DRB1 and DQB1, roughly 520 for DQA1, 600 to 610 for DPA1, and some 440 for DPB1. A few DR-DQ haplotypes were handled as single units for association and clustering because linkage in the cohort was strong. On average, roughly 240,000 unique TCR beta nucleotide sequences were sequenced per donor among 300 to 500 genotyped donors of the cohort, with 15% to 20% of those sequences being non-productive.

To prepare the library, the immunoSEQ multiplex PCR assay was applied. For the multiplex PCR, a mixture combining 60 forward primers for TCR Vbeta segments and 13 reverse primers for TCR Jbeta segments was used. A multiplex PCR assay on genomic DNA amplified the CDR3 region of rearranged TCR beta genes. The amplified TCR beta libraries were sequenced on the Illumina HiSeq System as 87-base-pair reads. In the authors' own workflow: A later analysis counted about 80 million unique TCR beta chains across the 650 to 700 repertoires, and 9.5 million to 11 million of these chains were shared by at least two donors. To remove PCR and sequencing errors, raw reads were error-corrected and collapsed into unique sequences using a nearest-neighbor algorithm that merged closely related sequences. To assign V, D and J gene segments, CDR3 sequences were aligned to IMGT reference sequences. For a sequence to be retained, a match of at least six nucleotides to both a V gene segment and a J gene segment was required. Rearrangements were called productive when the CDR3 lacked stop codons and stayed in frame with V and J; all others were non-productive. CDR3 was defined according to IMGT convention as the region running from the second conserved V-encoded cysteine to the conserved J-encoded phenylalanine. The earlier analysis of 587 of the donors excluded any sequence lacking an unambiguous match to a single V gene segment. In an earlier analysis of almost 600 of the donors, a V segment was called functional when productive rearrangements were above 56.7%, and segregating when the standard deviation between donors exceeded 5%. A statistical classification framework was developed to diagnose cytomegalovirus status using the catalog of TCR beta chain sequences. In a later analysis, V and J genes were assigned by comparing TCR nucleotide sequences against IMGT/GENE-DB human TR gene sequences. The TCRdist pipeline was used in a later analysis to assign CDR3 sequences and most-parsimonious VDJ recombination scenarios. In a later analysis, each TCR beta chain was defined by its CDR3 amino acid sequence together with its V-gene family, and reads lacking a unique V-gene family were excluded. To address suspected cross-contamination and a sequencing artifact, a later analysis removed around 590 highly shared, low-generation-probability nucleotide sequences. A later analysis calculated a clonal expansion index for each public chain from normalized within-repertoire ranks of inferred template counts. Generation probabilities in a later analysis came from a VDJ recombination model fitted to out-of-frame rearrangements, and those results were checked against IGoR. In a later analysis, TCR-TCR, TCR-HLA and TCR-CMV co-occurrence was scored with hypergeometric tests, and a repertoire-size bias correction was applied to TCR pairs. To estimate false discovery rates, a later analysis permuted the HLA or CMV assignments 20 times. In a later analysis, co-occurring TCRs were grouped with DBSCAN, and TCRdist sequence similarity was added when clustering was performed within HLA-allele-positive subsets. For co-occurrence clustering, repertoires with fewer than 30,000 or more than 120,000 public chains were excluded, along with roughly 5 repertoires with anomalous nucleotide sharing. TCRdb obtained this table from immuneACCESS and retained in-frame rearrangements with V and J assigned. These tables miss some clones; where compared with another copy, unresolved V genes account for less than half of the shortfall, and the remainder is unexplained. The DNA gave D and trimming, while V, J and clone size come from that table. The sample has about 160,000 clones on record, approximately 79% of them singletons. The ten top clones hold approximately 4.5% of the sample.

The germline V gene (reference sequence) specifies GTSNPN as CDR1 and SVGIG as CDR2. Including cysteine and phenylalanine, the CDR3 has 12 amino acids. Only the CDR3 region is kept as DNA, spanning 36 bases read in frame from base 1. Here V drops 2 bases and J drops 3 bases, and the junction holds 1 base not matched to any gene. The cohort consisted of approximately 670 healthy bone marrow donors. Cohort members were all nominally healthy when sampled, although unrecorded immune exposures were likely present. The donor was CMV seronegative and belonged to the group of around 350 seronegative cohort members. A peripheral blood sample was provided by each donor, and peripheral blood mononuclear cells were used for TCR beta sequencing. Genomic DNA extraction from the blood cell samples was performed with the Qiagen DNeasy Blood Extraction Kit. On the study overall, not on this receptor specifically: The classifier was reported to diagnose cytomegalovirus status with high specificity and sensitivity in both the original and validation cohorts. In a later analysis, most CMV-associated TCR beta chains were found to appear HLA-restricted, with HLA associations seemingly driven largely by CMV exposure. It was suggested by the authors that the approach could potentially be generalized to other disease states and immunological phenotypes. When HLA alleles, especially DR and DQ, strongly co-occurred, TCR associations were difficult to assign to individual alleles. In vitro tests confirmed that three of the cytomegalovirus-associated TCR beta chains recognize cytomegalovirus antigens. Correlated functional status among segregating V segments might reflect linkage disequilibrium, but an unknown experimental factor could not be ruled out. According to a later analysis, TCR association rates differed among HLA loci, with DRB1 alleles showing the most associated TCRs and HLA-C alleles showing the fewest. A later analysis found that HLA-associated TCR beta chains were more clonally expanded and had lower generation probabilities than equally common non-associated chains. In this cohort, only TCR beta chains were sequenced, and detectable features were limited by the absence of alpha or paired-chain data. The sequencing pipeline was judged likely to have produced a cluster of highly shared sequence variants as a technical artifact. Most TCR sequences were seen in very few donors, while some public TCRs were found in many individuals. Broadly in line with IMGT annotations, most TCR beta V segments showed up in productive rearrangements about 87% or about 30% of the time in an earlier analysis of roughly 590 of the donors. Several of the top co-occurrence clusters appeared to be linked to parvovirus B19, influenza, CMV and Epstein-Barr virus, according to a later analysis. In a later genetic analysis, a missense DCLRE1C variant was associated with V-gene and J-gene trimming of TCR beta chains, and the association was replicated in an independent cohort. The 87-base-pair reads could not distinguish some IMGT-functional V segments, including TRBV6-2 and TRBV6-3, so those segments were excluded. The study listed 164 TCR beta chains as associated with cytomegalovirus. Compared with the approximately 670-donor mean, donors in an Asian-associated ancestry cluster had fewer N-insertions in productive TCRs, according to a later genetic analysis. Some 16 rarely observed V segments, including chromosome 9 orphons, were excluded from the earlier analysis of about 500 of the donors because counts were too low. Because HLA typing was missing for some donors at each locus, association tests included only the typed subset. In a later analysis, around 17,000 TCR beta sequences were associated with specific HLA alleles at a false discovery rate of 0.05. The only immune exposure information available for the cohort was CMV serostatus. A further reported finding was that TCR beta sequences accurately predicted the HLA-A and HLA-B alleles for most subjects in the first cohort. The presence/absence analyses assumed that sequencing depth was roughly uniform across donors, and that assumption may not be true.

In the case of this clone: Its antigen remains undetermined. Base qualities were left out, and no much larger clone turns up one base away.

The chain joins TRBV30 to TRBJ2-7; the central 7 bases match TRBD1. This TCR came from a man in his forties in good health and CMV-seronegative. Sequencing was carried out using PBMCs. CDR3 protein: CAWSRDSYEQYF. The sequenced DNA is TGTGCCTGGAGTCGGGACAGCTACGAGCAGTACTTC.